The 31 T cell receptor beta chains given below trace back to one sample, sequenced in a study of shared clonotypes between healthy human individuals. Repertoires were generated with immunoSEQ multiplex PCR, while TCRdb's copy carries only in-frame clones and drops some. The sample lists about 980,000 clones, over 75% occurring once. Sequenced input: memory CD4+ T cells sorted from blood. As for subset: CD45RA-negative fraction. These receptor sequences come from a man younger than 35 in good health.

This chain links TRBV28 with TRBJ2-1, with 7 bases identical to TRBD2. Germline-derived CDR1 and CDR2 are MDHEN and SYDVKM. The J segment lost 3 bases and the V segment lost 5 bases, leaving 13 bases of the junction unmatched. This CDR3 is built from 17 residues. The CDR3 DNA reads TGTGCCAGCAGTCCGCAGAATGGGCGGGGGATCTACAATGAGCAGTTCTTC. Translated, it gives CASSPQNGRGIYNEQFF.

The chain employs TRBV5-1 and TRBJ1-3; TRBD1 agrees at 7 bases. V lost 5 bases to trimming and J lost 4 bases; unmatched junction nucleotides: 9. CDR3 length equals 15 residues. Germline V CDR1 and CDR2: SGHRS, YFSETQ. The CDR3 loop is CASSDDRAGGNTIYF. DNA for the CDR3: TGCGCCAGCAGTGATGACAGGGCGGGCGGAAACACCATATATTTT.

The CDR3 is CASKSPTNEKLFF. Here the CDR3 DNA reads TGTGCCAGCAAATCACCAACTAATGAAAAACTGTTTTTT. The chain carries TRBV2 and TRBJ1-4; D gene ambiguous. Trimming took off 7 bases at V and 0 bases at J, with 6 bases between the two ends. Germline lookup yields CDR1 SNHLY and CDR2 FYNNEI. The CDR3 consists of 13 residues.

In its sample, this clone was seen once. V gene TRBV19 combines with J gene TRBJ2-6; tentative D call: TRBD2 (5 bases). With 7 bases removed from V and 9 bases from J, the gap between germline ends came to 19 bases. The CDR3 is made up of 15 amino acids. CDR1 is LNHDA, CDR2 SQIVND, per germline (reference sequence). The CDR3 DNA sequence: TGTGCCAGTACTCCCGCGGGTTTACGGGTCAACGTCCTGACTTTC. Protein: CASTPAGLRVNVLTF.

The chain is built from TRBV6-1 and TRBJ2-1; a possible D gene is TRBD2 (5 bases). The CDR3 has 12 amino acids. V was clipped by 7 bases and J by 7 bases, with 11 bases between them. Germline V gene sequence: CDR1 MNHNS, CDR2 SASEGT. The CDR3 nucleotides read TGTGCCAGCACTCAGCGGTTGAATGAGCAGTTCTTC. This translates into CASTQRLNEQFF.

The genes are TRBV5-1 and TRBJ2-3; no definite D call. This CDR3 is 14 amino acids long. V gave up 7 bases and J gave up 0 bases, with 12 bases separating them. In germline, CDR1 is SGHRS, CDR2 YFSETQ. This chain's CDR3 is CASLKDGSTDTQYF. The CDR3 DNA reads TGCGCCAGCCTAAAGGACGGTAGCACAGATACGCAGTATTTT.

V gene TRBV25-1 combines with J gene TRBJ2-5; 10 bases are shared with TRBD1. CDR1 MGHDK and CDR2 SYGVNS come from the germline V gene. Trimming took 5 bases from V and 4 from J; bases not matched to a gene: 4. The CDR3 totals 14 residues. The CDR3 sequence is CASSTWTGGETQYF. CDR3 in DNA: TGTGCCAGCAGTACATGGACAGGGGGAGAGACCCAGTACTTC.

The chain uses TRBV28 and TRBJ1-2; TRBD1 agrees at 8 bases. The germline V gene encodes CDR1 MDHEN and CDR2 SYDVKM. CDR3 length: 14 amino acids. V shed 3 bases, J shed 4 bases, and the junction held 4 bases outside the gene matches. The CDR3 spells CASSLRQGAYGYTF. CDR3 coding DNA: TGTGCCAGCAGTTTGCGGCAGGGGGCCTATGGCTACACCTTC.

As to this clone: Other DNA variants within this sample encode the same CDR3. This chain joins TRBV5-1 and TRBJ1-3; a possible D gene is TRBD1 (5 bases). The germline V and J ends were trimmed by 0 bases and 4 bases, with 8 bases remaining between them. This CDR3 region has 14 residues. Germline CDR1 SGHRS, CDR2 YFSETQ. The CDR3 protein is CASSLGGDGNTIYF. The CDR3 nucleotides read TGCGCCAGCAGCTTGGGAGGGGACGGAAACACCATATATTTT.

The V call is TRBV10-3, the J call TRBJ2-7; TRBD2 aligns across 10 bases. J was trimmed by 2 bases and V by 0 bases; bases with no gene match: 19. CDR3 length: 21 residues. Looked up from germline, CDR1 is ENHRY and CDR2 is SYGVKD. The chain's CDR3 is CAISESRNGGDSGRNPYEQYF. The CDR3 nucleotides read TGTGCCATCAGTGAGTCAAGGAACGGGGGTGATAGCGGGAGGAACCCCTACGAGCAGTACTTC.

This sequence joins TRBV4-3 and TRBJ2-5; the D is unclear. CDR3 length: 14 residues. The germline CDR1 and CDR2 sequences are LGHNA and YSLEER. V was clipped by 0 bases and J by 7 bases, with 12 bases between them. CDR3 in amino acids: CASSQELGLGTQYF. The DNA for the CDR3 is TGCGCCAGCAGCCAAGAACTGGGGTTGGGGACCCAGTACTTC.

The chain employs TRBV2 and TRBJ1-5; D remains ambiguous. The CDR3 totals 15 residues. V was trimmed by 8 bases and J by 8 bases, leaving 22 bases between them. Germline loops: CDR1 SNHLY, CDR2 FYNNEI. CDR3: CASAVASGLSEPQHF. The CDR3 DNA reads as TGTGCCAGCGCAGTCGCTTCCGGGCTCTCGGAGCCCCAGCATTTT.

The gene calls are TRBV7-6 and TRBJ1-3; D is perhaps TRBD1 (6 bases). Per the germline V gene, CDR1 is SGHVS and CDR2 is FNYEAQ. V lost 5 bases, J lost 0 bases, and 11 bases lay in between. The CDR3 extends over 15 amino acids. CDR3 sequence reads: CASSPQGSSGNTIYF. The CDR3, as DNA: TGTGCCAGCAGCCCACAGGGAAGCTCTGGAAACACCATATATTTT.

The J gene is TRBJ1-1, the V gene TRBV7-2; the D is unclear. This CDR3 has 15 amino acids. Germline CDR1 and CDR2: SGHTA and FQGNSA. V dropped 5 bases and J dropped 2 bases, with 15 bases sitting between them. The CDR3 loop is CASSRTGSANTEAFF. DNA of the CDR3: TGTGCCAGCAGCCGCACGGGCAGTGCCAACACTGAAGCTTTCTTT. Full variable domain (rest looked up from reference TRBV7-2 and TRBJ1-1): GAGVSQSPSNKVTEKGKDVELRCDPISGHTALYWYRQSLGQGLEFLIYFQGNSAPDKSGLPSDRFSAERTGGSVSTLTIQRTQQEDSAVYLCASSRTGSANTEAFFGQGTRLTVV.

This clone has more than one count but fewer than ten. The germline gene is not matched at one end of the junction; a read error may be the cause. The chain combines TRBV19 with TRBJ1-5; the D gene is possibly TRBD1 (5 bases). CDR3 size: 13 residues. CDR1 LNHDA and CDR2 SQIVND come from the germline V gene (reference sequence). CDR3 nucleotide sequence: TGTGCCAGTAGTCTAGACAGTTATCAGCCCCAGCATTTT. It yields the protein CASSLDSYQPQHF.

This chain connects TRBV9 to TRBJ2-1; no clear D gene. In germline, CDR1 is SGDLS, CDR2 YYNGEE. Between the trimmed V and J ends, which lost 1 base and 3 bases, there was a span of 2 bases. This CDR3 comprises 12 residues. Here the CDR3 DNA reads TGTGCCAGCAGCGTAAACTACAATGAGCAGTTCTTC. Protein: CASSVNYNEQFF.

A note on this clone: This sample also contains other DNA sequences that code for the same CDR3. The chain uses TRBV20-1 and TRBJ2-3; D remains unclear. The CDR3 contains 11 residues. Germline CDR1 DFQATT, CDR2 SNEGSKA (reference sequence). Trimming stripped 6 bases from V and 3 bases from J, with 7 bases between. This CDR3 is CSAPKTDTQYF. The CDR3 region has the DNA TGCAGTGCCCCCAAGACAGATACGCAGTATTTT.

The V call is TRBV7-2, the J call TRBJ2-7, with D maybe TRBD1 (6 bases). V was clipped by 1 base and J by 2 bases, with 9 bases between them. CDR1 is SGHTA, CDR2 FQGNSA, per germline. The CDR3 is 14 amino acids. The DNA of the CDR3 is TGTGCCAGCAGCTTAGAGACAGGAACCTACGAGCAGTACTTC. It yields the protein CASSLETGTYEQYF.

The chain has TRBV5-1 and TRBJ1-5; 8 bases align to TRBD1. Germline V gene sequence: CDR1 SGHRS, CDR2 YFSETQ. This CDR3 spans 14 amino acids. The junction had 2 bases not matched to a gene; V was cut back by 3 bases and J by 3 bases. The CDR3: CASSWTGPNQPQHF. As DNA, the CDR3 is TGCGCCAGCAGCTGGACAGGGCCCAATCAGCCCCAGCATTTT.

This chain uses TRBV5-6 with TRBJ2-7, with a weak D call TRBD2 (6 bases). This CDR3 has 14 amino acids. Trimming removed 0 bases from V and 4 bases from J, with 11 bases in between. Per the germline V gene, CDR1 is SGHDT and CDR2 is YYEEEE. CDR3 residues: CASSLGGGLYEQYF. The DNA for the CDR3 is TGTGCCAGCAGCTTGGGTGGGGGGTTATACGAGCAGTACTTC. Filled out from reference TRBV5-6 and TRBJ2-7, the complete variable domain reads DAGVTQSPTHLIKTRGQQVTLRCSPKSGHDTVSWYQQALGQGPQFIFQYYEEEERQRGNFPDRFSGHQFPNYSSELNVNALLLGDSALYLCASSLGGGLYEQYFGPGTRLTVT.

The chain employs TRBV7-2 and TRBJ2-1, with D unclear. This CDR3 comprises 16 residues. Germline V lookup: CDR1 SGHTA, CDR2 FQGNSA. V shed 1 base and J shed 3 bases, with 13 bases lying between them. The CDR3 is CASSLGPQNGYNEQFF. As DNA, the CDR3 is TGTGCCAGCAGCTTAGGTCCCCAGAACGGCTACAATGAGCAGTTCTTC.

This clone was seen just once. V usage is TRBV5-4 and J usage is TRBJ2-2, with a tentative D call TRBD2 (6 bases). Germline values: CDR1 SGHNT, CDR2 YYREEE (reference sequence). Deletions cut 4 bases from V and 4 bases from J, with 14 bases between. The CDR3 runs to 15 residues. Written as DNA, the CDR3 is TGTGCCAGCAGCATCCCCGGGACTCTCACCGGGGAGCTGTTTTTT. Translation: CASSIPGTLTGELFF.

The V call is TRBV9, the J call TRBJ1-3; D possibly corresponds to TRBD1 (5 bases). The germline V gene has CDR1 SGDLS and CDR2 YYNGEE. Trimming shortened V by 6 bases and J by 2 bases, and 24 bases separated the two germline ends. CDR3 length equals 18 residues. DNA for the CDR3: TGTGCCAGCACCAGGAATCCGGATGTCCAAGGGGCTGGAAACACCATATATTTT. Its protein product is CASTRNPDVQGAGNTIYF.

The chain joins TRBV5-1 to TRBJ1-4; no clear D. The CDR3 runs to 16 residues. Germline CDR1 reads SGHRS; CDR2 reads YFSETQ. Trimming shortened V by 0 bases and J by 0 bases, and 9 bases separated the two germline ends. The CDR3 coding sequence is TGCGCCAGCAGCTTGGTGGCGACAACAACTAATGAAAAACTGTTTTTT. Translation gives CASSLVATTTNEKLFF.

V gene TRBV27 combines with J gene TRBJ1-6; the D gene is possibly TRBD1 (5 bases). Looked up from germline, CDR1 is MNHEY and CDR2 is SMNVEV (reference sequence). The CDR3 extends over 15 amino acids. V was shortened by 4 bases and J by 7 bases, with 14 bases between the two germline ends. The CDR3 DNA is TGTGCCAGCAGTTCTCGTCTGGGGGTAAATTCACCCCTCCACTTT. Its translation is CASSSRLGVNSPLHF.

This rearrangement joins TRBV5-6 to TRBJ2-1; D is perhaps TRBD2 (6 bases). The CDR3 spans 16 residues. Trimming pared 0 bases from V and 0 bases from J, leaving 10 bases between. Germline CDR1 is SGHDT and CDR2 is YYEEEE. DNA of the CDR3: TGTGCCAGCAGCTTGGGGGCGGGAAGCTCCTACAATGAGCAGTTCTTC. This translates into CASSLGAGSSYNEQFF.

The chain combines TRBV2 with TRBJ2-5, with 10 bases lining up with TRBD2. Germline CDR1 SNHLY, CDR2 FYNNEI. The CDR3 covers 15 residues. V shed 4 bases and J 2 bases; nucleotides not matched to a gene: 4. Written as DNA, the CDR3 is TGTGCCAGCAGTGCGCCTAGCGGGGGACAAGAGACCCAGTACTTC. Encoded protein: CASSAPSGGQETQYF.

Concerning this clone itself: Additional DNA sequences in this sample encode the identical CDR3. The J gene is TRBJ2-3, the V gene TRBV30; TRBD1 or TRBD2 may be the D gene (5 bases each). This CDR3 has 15 amino acids. From germline, CDR1 is GTSNPN and CDR2 SVGIG (reference sequence). V lost 1 base, J lost 1 base, and 12 bases lay in between. CDR3 in DNA: TGTGCCTGGAGTGCGGGGACCGGGGGCACAGATACGCAGTATTTT. Its protein product is CAWSAGTGGTDTQYF.

Only a few counts were recorded for this clone. The chain couples TRBV28 to TRBJ1-6; the match to TRBD1 covers 7 bases. Germline lookup yields CDR1 MDHEN and CDR2 SYDVKM. V lost 5 bases to trimming and J lost 7 bases; unmatched junction nucleotides: 8. The CDR3 length is 15 residues. The CDR3 nucleotides are TGTGCCAGCAGTCCCGGACAGGAATGGAATTCACCCCTCCACTTT. Protein sequence: CASSPGQEWNSPLHF.

This clone was recorded only once. The chain carries TRBV15 and TRBJ1-2, with D unresolved. CDR3 length: 16 amino acids. Germline CDR1 reads LNHNV; CDR2 reads YYDKDF (reference sequence). V shed 1 base and J shed 4 bases, with 16 bases lying between them. CDR3 sequence reads: CATSRAGDRSAYGYTF. The CDR3, as DNA: TGTGCCACCAGCAGAGCGGGAGACCGGTCAGCCTATGGCTACACCTTC.

The V gene is TRBV5-1, the J gene TRBJ1-2, with 10 bases aligning to TRBD1. Germline-derived CDR1 and CDR2 are SGHRS and YFSETQ. This CDR3 region has 14 residues. J gave up 7 bases and V 4 bases, and 7 bases lay outside the gene matches. CDR3 residues: CASSRQGASLGYTF. CDR3 nucleotides: TGCGCCAGCAGCCGACAGGGGGCGTCACTTGGCTACACCTTC. The full variable domain, with the rest looked up from reference TRBV5-1 and TRBJ1-2, is KAGVTQTPRYLIKTRGQQVTLSCSPISGHRSVSWYQQTPGQGLQFLFEYFSETQRNKGNFPGRFSGRQFSNSRSEMNVSTLELGDSALYLCASSRQGASLGYTFGSGTRLTVV.